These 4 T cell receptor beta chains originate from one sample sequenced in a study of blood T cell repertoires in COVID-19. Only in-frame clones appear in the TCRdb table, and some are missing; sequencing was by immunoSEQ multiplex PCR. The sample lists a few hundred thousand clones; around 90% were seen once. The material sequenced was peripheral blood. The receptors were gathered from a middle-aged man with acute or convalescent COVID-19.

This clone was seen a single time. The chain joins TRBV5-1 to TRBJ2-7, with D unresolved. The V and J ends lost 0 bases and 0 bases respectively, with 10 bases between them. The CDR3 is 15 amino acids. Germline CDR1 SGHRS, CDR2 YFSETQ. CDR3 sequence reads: CASSLVGVNSYEQYF. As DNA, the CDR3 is TGCGCCAGCAGCTTGGTTGGAGTCAACTCCTACGAGCAGTACTTC.

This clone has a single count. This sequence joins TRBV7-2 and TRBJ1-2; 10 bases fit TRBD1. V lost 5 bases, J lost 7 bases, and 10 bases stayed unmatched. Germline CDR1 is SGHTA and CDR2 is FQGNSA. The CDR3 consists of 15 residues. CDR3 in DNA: TGTGCCAGCAGCCCCAAGACAGGGGGCTACGGTGGCTACACCTTC. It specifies CASSPKTGGYGGYTF.

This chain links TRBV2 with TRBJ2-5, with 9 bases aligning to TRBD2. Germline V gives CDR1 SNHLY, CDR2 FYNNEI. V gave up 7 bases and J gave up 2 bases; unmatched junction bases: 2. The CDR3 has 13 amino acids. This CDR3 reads CASKAGGQETQYF. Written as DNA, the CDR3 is TGTGCCAGCAAGGCGGGGGGGCAAGAGACCCAGTACTTC.

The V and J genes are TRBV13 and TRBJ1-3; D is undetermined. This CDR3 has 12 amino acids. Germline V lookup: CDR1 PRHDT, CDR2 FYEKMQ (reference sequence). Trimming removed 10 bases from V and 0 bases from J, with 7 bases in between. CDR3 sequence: CAMRGSGNTIYF. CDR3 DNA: TGTGCCATGCGGGGCTCTGGAAACACCATATATTTT. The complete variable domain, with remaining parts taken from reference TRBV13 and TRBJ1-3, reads AAGVIQSPRHLIKEKRETATLKCYPIPRHDTVYWYQQGPGQDPQFLISFYEKMQSDKGSIPDRFSAQQFSDYHSELNMSSLELGDSALYFCAMRGSGNTIYFGEGSWLTVV.